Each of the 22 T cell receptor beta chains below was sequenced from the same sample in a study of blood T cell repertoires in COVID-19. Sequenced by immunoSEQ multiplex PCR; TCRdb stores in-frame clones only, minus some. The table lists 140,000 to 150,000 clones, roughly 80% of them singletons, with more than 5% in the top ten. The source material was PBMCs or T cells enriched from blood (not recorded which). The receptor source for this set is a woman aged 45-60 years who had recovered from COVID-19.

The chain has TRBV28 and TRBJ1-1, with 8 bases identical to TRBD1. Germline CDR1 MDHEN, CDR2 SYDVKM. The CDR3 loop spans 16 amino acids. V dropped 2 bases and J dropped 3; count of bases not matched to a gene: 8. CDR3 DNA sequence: TGTGCCAGCAGTTTACAGGGGGCGGGGTTGTACACTGAAGCTTTCTTT. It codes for CASSLQGAGLYTEAFF.

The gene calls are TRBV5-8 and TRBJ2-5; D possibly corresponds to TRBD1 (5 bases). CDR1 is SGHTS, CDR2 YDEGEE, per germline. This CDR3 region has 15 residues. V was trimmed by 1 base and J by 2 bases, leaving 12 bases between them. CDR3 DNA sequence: TGTGCCAGCAGCTTGTTCCAGGGTCTGCAAGAGACCCAGTACTTC. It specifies CASSLFQGLQETQYF.

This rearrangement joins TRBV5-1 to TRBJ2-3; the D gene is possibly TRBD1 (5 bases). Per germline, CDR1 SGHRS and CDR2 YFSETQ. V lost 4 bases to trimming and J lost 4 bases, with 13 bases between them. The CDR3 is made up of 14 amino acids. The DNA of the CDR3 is TGCGCCAGCAGCGTCACAGGATCTGCAGATACGCAGTATTTT. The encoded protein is CASSVTGSADTQYF. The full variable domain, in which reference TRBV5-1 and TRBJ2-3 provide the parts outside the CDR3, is KAGVTQTPRYLIKTRGQQVTLSCSPISGHRSVSWYQQTPGQGLQFLFEYFSETQRNKGNFPGRFSGRQFSNSRSEMNVSTLELGDSALYLCASSVTGSADTQYFGPGTRLTVL.

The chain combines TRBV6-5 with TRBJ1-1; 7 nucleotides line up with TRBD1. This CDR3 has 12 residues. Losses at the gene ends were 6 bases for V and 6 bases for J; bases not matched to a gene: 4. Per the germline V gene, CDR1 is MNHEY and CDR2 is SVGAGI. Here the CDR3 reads CASRLQGAEAFF. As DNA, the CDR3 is TGTGCCAGCAGACTTCAGGGGGCTGAAGCTTTCTTT.

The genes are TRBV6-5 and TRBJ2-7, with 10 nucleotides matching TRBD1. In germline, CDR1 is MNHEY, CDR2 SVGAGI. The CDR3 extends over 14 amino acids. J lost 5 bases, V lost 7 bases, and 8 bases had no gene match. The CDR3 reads CASTPGQGLNEQYF. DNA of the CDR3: TGTGCCAGCACCCCGGGACAGGGGCTCAACGAGCAGTACTTC.

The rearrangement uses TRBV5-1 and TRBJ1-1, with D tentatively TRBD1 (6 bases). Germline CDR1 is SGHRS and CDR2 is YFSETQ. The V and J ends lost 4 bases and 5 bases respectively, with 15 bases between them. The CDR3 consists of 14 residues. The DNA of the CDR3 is TGCGCCAGCAGCATCAGGGGTCCGGGGACTGAAGCTTTCTTT. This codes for CASSIRGPGTEAFF.

Written as DNA, the CDR3 is TGTGCCAGCAGCCGGACAGGGGGCTCCTATAATTCACCCCTCCACTTT. Encoded protein: CASSRTGGSYNSPLHF. The rearrangement joins TRBV14 to TRBJ1-6, with TRBD1 matching 10 bases. The ends lost 4 bases at V and 0 bases at J; junction bases unmatched: 0. Germline V lookup: CDR1 SGHDN, CDR2 FVKESK. This CDR3 has 16 amino acids.

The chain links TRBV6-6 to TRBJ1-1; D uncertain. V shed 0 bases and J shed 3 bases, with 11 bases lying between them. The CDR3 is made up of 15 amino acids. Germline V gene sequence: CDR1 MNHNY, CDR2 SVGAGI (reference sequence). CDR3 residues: CASSYSRLADTEAFF. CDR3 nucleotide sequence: TGTGCCAGCAGTTACTCGCGGCTCGCGGACACTGAAGCTTTCTTT.

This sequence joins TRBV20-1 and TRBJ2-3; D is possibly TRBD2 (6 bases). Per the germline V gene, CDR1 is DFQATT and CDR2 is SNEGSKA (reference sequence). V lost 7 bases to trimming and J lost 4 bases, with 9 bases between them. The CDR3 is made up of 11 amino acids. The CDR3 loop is CSGGEPDTQYF. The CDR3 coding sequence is TGCAGTGGGGGGGAGCCAGATACGCAGTATTTT.

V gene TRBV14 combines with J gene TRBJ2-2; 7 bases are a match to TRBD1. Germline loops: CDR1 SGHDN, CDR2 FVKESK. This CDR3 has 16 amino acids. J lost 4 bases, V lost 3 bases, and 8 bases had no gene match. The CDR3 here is CASSQSGTDITGELFF. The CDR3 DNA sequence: TGTGCCAGCAGCCAGTCCGGGACAGATATCACCGGGGAGCTGTTTTTT.

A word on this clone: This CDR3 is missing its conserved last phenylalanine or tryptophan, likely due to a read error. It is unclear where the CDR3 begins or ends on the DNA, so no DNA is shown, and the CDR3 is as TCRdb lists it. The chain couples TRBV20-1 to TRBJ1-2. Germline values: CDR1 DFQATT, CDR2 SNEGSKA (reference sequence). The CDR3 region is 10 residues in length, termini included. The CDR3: CSARGGGGTL.

This chain's CDR3 is CSARAGLPQYF. CDR3 in DNA: TGCAGTGCTAGAGCAGGACTTCCGCAGTATTTT. The V gene is TRBV20-1, the J gene TRBJ2-3; tentatively, D is TRBD2 (5 bases). The CDR3 covers 11 residues. Germline V gene data show CDR1 as DFQATT and CDR2 as SNEGSKA (reference sequence). V lost 1 base, J lost 10 bases, and 9 bases lay in between.

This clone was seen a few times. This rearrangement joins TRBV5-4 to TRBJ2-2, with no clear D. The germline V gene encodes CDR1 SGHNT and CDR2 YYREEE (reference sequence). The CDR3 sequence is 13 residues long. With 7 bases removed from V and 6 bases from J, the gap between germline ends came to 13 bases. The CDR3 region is CASLEQSAGELFF. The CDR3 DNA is TGTGCCAGCCTCGAACAGTCGGCCGGGGAGCTGTTTTTT.

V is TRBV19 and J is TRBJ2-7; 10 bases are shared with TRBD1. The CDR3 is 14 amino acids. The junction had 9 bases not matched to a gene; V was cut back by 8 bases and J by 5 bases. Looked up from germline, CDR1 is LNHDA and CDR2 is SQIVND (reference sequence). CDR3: CASSEPGQGNEQYF. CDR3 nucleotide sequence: TGTGCCAGTTCTGAACCGGGACAGGGGAACGAGCAGTACTTC.

The CDR3 loop is CASSLTNQPQHF. DNA of the CDR3: TGTGCCAGCAGTTTAACTAACCAGCCCCAGCATTTT. The V gene is TRBV12-3 or TRBV12-4, the J gene TRBJ1-5, with D uncertain. The CDR3 consists of 12 residues. The V and J ends lost 2 bases and 7 bases respectively, with 6 bases between them.

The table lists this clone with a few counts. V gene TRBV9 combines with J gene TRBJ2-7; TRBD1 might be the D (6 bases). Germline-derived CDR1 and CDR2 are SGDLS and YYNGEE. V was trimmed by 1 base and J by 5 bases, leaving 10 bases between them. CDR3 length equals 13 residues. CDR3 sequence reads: CASSVLAGDEQYV. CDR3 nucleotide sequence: TGTGCCAGCAGCGTATTAGCAGGGGACGAGCAGTACGTC.

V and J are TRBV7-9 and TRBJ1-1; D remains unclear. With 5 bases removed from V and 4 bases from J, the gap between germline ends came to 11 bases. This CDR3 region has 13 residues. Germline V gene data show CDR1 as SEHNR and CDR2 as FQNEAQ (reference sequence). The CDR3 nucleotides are TGTGCCAGCAGCCCCCGCTCGGTCACTGAAGCTTTCTTT. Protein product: CASSPRSVTEAFF.

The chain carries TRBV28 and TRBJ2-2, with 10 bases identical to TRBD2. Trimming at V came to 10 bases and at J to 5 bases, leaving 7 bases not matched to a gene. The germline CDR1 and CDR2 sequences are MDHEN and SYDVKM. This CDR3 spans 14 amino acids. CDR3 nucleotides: TGTGCCACCTGGACTAGCGGAAGAACCGGGGAGCTGTTTTTT. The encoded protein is CATWTSGRTGELFF.

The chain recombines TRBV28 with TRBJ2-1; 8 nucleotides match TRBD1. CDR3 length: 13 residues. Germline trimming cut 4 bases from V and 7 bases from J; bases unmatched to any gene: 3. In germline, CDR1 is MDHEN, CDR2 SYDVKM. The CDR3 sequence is CASSWGQVNEQFF. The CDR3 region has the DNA TGTGCCAGCAGTTGGGGACAGGTTAATGAGCAGTTCTTC.

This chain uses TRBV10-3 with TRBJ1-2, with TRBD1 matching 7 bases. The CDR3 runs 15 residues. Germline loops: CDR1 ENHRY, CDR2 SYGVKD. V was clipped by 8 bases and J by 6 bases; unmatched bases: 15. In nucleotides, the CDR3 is TGTGCCATCGCCGGACAGGCCATAGGTTCGGATGGCTACACCTTC. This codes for CAIAGQAIGSDGYTF.

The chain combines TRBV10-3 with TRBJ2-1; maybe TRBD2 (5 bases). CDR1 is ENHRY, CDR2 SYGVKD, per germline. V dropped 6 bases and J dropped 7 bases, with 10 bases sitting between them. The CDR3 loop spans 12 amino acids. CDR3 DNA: TGTGCCATCAGGGAGGACTGGAATGAGCAGTTCTTC. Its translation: CAIREDWNEQFF.

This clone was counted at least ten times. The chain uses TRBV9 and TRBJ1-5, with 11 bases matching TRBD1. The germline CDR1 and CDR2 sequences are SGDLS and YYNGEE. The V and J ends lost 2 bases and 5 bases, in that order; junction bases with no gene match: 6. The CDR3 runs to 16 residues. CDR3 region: CASSVGQGAFDQPQHF. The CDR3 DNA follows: TGTGCCAGCAGCGTCGGACAGGGGGCTTTCGATCAGCCCCAGCATTTT.